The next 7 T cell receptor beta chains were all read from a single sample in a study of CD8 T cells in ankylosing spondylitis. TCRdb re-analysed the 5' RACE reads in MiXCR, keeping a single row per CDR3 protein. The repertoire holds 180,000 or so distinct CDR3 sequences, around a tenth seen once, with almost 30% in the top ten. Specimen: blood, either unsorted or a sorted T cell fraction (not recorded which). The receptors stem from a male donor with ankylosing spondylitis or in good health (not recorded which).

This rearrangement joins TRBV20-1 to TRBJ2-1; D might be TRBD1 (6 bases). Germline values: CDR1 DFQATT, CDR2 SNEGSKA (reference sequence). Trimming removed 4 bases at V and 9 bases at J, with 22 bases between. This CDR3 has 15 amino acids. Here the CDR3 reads CSATSGTLHESEQFF. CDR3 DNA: TGCAGTGCTACTTCTGGGACACTCCACGAGAGTGAGCAGTTCTTC.

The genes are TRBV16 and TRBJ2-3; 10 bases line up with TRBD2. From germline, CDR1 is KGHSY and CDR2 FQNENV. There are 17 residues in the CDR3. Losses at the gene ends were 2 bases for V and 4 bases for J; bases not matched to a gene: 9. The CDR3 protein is CASSQGASGRVPDTQYF. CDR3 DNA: TGTGCCAGCAGCCAAGGAGCCAGCGGGAGGGTCCCAGATACGCAGTATTTT.

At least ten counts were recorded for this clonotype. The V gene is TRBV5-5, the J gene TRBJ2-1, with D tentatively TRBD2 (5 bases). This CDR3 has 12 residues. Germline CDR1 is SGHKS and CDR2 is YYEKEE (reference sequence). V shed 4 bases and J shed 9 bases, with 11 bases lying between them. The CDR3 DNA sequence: TGTGCCAGCAGCGAAGAGGGTCGTGAGCAGTTCTTC. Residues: CASSEEGREQFF.

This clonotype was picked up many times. The CDR3 DNA sequence: TGTGCCAGCAGTTTACGAGGGGTCCGGGACACTGAAGCTTTCTTT. Its protein product is CASSLRGVRDTEAFF. The chain is built from TRBV12-3 or TRBV12-4 and TRBJ1-1, with D perhaps matching TRBD1 (5 bases). The CDR3 is 15 residues long. V was pared by 2 bases and J by 3 bases, with 13 bases between.

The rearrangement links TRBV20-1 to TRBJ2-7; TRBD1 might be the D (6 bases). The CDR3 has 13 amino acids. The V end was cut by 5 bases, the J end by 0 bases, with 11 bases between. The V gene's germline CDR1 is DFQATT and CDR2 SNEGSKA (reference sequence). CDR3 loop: CSAPGTSSYEQYF. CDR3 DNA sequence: TGCAGTGCTCCCGGGACATCCTCCTACGAGCAGTACTTC.

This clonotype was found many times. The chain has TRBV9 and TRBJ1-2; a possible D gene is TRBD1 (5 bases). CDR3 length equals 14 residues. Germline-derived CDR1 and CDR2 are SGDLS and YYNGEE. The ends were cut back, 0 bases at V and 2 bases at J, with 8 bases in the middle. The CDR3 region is CASSVATDNYGYTF. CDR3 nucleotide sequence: TGTGCCAGCAGCGTAGCGACAGACAACTATGGCTACACCTTC.

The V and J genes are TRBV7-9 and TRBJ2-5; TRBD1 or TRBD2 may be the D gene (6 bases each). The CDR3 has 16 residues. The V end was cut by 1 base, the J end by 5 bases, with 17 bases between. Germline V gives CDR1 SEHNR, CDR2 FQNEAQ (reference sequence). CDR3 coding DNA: TGTGCCAGCAGCTTAGACGGTCGGGGGCGGATGGAGACCCAGTACTTC. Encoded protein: CASSLDGRGRMETQYF.